The text below deals with one T cell receptor (beta chain). Per the original data handling: It was from reference gene primer amplification that nucleated cell counts were estimated. Profiled with immunoSEQ multiplex PCR; TCRdb holds only in-frame clones, not every one. D and trimming were read from the DNA, whereas the V and J calls and clone size are those reported in that table. Here the sample spans 200,000 or so clones, around four fifths being singletons. This specimen belongs to a study of blood T cell repertoires in COVID-19. V lost 1 base to trimming and J lost 8 bases; unmatched junction nucleotides: 7. The length of the CDR3 is 16 residues. Germline V gene data show CDR1 as SEHNR and CDR2 as FQNEAQ (reference sequence). In Seattle, patients joined the study during active infection and were tracked longitudinally.

The gene calls are TRBV7-9 and TRBJ1-4; TRBD1 matches at 10 bases. The clonotype comes from a man aged 55 to 70 with COVID-19, enrolled during active disease. Sequencing input: peripheral blood. The CDR3 DNA reads as TGTGCCAGCAGCTTAGTCATGAGGACAGGGGGGGAAAAACTGTTTTTT. As protein: CASSLVMRTGGEKLFF.